This T cell receptor (beta chain) emerged from a study of cytomegalovirus exposure and HLA in healthy donors. This clone was counted between two and nine times. The CDR3 is 14 amino acids. Trimming removed 3 bases at V and 6 bases at J, with 15 bases between. CDR1 is SGHRS and CDR2 is YFSETQ in the germline V gene. All the people who gave samples were healthy bone marrow donors. PCR involved 60 Vbeta and 13 Jbeta primers. Libraries were prepared by immunoSEQ multiplex PCR; TCRdb keeps only in-frame clonotypes and omits some of them. The repertoire consists of about 37,000 clones, with 70% to 85% occurring once and the leading ten covering over 5.5%.

Sequencing input: PBMCs. The receptor comes from a man aged 25-45 years in good health and CMV-seronegative. V is TRBV5-1 and J is TRBJ1-1; possibly TRBD1 for D (5 bases). The CDR3 DNA reads TGCGCCAGCAGCTGGTCAACCGGGACTTCTGAAGCTTTCTTT. Translation gives CASSWSTGTSEAFF.